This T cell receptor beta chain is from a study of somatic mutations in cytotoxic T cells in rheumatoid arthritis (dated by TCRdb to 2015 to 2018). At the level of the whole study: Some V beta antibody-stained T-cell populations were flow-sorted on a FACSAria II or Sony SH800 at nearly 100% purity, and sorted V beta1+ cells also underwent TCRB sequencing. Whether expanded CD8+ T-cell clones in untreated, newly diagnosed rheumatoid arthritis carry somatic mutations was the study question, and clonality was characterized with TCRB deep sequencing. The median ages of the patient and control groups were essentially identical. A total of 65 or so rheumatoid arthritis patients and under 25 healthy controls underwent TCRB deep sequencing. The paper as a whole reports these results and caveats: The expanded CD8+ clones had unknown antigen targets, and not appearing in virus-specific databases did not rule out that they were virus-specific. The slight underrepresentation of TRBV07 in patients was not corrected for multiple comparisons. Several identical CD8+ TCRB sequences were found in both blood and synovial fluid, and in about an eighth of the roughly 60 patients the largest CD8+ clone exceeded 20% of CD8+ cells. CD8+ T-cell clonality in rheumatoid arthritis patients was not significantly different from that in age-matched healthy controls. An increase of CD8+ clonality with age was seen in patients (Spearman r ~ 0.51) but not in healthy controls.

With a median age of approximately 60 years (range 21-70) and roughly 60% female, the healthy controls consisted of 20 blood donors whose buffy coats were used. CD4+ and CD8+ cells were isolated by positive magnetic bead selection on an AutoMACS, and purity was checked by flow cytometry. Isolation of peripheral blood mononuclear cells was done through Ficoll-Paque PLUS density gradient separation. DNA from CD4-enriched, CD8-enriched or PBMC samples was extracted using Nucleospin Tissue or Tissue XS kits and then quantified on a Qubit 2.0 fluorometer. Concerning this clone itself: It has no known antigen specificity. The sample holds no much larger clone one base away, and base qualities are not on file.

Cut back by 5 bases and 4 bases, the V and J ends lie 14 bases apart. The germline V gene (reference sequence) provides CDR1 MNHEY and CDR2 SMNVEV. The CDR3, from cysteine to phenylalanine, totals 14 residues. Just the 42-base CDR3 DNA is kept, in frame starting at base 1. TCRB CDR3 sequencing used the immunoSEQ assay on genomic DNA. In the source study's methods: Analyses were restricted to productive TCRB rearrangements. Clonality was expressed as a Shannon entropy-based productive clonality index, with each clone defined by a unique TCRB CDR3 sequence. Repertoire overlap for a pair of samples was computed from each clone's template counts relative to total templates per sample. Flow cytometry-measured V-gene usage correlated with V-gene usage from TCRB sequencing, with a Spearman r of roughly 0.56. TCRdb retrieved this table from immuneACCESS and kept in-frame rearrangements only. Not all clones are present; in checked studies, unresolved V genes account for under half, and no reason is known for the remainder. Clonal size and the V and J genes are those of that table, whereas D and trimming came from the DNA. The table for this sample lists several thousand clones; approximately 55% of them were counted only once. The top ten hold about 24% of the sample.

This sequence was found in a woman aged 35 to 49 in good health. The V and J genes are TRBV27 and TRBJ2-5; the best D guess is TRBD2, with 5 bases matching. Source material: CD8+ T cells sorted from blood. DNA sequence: TGTGCCAGCAGTCAGCGGAGTACCTCAGAGACCCAGTACTTC. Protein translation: CASSQRSTSETQYF.